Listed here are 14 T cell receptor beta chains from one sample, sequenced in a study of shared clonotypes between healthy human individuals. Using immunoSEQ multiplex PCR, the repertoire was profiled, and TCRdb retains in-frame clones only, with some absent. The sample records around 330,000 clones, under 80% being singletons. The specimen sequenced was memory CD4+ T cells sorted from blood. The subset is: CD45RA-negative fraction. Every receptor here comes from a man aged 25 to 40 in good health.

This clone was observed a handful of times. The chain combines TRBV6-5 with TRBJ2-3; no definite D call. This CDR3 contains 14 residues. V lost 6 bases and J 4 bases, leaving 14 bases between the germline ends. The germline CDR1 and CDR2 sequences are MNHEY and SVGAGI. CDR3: CASSLGRSADTQYF. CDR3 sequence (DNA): TGTGCCAGCAGCCTGGGCCGTTCTGCAGATACGCAGTATTTT.

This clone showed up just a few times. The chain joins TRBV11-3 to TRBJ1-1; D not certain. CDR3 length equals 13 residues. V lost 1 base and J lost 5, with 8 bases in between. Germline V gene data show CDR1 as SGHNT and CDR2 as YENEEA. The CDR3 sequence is CASSLGVRTEAFF. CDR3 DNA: TGTGCCAGCAGCTTAGGAGTGCGGACTGAAGCTTTCTTT.

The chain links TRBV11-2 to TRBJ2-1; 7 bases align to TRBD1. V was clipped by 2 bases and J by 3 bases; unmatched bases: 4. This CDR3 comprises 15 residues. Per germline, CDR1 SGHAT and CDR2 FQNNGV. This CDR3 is CASSLNRGNYNEQFF. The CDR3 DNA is TGTGCCAGCAGCTTAAACAGGGGAAACTACAATGAGCAGTTCTTC.

The CDR3 sequence is CASSQTGFWNTGELFF. DNA for the CDR3: TGTGCCAGCAGTCAGACAGGGTTTTGGAACACCGGGGAGCTGTTTTTT. The V call is TRBV13, the J call TRBJ2-2, with 7 bases aligning to TRBD1. The length of the CDR3 is 16 residues. Germline-derived CDR1 and CDR2 are PRHDT and FYEKMQ (reference sequence). Trimming at V came to 6 bases and at J to 1 base, leaving 8 bases not matched to a gene.

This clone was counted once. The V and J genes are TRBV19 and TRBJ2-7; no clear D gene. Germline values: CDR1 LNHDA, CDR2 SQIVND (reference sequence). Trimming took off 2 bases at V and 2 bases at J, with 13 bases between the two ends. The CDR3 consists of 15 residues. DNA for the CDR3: TGTGCCAGTAGTATAAGTATTGGCGGACCCTACGAGCAGTACTTC. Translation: CASSISIGGPYEQYF.

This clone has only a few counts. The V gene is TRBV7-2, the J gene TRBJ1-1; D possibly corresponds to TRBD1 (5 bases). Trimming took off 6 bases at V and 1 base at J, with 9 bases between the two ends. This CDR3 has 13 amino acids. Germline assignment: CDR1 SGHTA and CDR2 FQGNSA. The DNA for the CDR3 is TGTGCCAGCAGTTACCAGGGGAACACTGAAGCTTTCTTT. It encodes CASSYQGNTEAFF.

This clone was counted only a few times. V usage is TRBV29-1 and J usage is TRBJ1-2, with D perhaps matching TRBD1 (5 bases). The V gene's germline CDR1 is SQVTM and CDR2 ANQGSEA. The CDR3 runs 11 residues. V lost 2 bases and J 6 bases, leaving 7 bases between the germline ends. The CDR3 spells CSVESGHGYTF. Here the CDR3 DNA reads TGCAGCGTTGAATCGGGGCATGGCTACACCTTC.

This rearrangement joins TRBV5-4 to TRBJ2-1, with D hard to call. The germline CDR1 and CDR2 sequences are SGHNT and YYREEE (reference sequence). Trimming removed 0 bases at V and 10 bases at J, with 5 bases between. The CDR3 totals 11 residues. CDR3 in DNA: TGTGCCAGCAGCTTGGAGTGGGAGCAGTTCTTC. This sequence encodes CASSLEWEQFF.

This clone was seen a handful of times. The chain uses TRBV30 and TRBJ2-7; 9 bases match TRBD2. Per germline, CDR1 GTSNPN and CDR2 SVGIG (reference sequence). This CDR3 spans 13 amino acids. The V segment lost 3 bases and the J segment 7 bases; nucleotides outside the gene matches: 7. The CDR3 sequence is CAWSVGLANEQYF. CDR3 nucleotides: TGTGCCTGGAGCGTGGGACTAGCAAATGAGCAGTACTTC.

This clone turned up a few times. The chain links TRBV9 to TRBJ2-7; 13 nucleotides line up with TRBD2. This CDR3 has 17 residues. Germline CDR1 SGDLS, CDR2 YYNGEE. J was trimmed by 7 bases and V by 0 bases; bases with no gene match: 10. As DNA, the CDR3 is TGTGCCAGCAGCGTAGGAGGAGAGGGACTAGCGGGACGTGAGCAGTACTTC. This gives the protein CASSVGGEGLAGREQYF.

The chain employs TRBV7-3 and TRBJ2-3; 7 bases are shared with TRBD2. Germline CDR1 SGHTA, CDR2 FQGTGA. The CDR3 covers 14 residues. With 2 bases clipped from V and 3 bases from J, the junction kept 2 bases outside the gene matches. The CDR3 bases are TGTGCCAGCAGCTTAGTGGGACTAACAGATACGCAGTATTTT. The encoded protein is CASSLVGLTDTQYF.

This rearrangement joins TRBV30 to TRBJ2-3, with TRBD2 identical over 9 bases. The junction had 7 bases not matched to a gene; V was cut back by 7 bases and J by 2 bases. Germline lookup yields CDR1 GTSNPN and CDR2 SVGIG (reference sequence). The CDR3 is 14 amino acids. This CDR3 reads CAYEAGGNTDTQYF. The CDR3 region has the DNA TGTGCCTACGAGGCGGGAGGGAACACAGATACGCAGTATTTT.

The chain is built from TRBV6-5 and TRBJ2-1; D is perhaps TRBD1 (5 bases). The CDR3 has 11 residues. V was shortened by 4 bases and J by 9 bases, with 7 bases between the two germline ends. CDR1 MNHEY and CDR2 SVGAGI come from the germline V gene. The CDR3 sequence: CASSSGFEQFF. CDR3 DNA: TGTGCCAGCAGTTCAGGGTTTGAGCAGTTCTTC.

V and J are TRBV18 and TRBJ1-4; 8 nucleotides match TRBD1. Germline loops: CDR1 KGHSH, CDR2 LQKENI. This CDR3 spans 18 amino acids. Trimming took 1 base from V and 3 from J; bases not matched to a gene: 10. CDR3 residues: CASSPLPGGQAANEKLFF. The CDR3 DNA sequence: TGTGCCAGCTCACCACTGCCAGGGGGCCAGGCAGCTAATGAAAAACTGTTTTTT.